This T cell receptor (beta chain) was captured by sequencing in a study of prognosis after radiotherapy for stage I lung cancer. Germline V gene sequence: CDR1 MNHNS, CDR2 SASEGT. The CDR3 totals 16 residues. The V end lost 1 base, the J end lost 6 bases, and 17 bases lay between the germline ends. Starting from genomic DNA, TCR beta CDR3 was amplified through two-round multiplex PCR. Amplification during the initial PCR round employed primers specific to each TRBV and TRBJ gene. A single record per CDR3 protein comes from TCRdb applying MiXCR to the multiplex PCR reads. The table has 15,000 to 20,000 distinct CDR3 sequences, around half seen once.

The TCR sequence derives from a donor of 50 years or more with non-small cell lung cancer. The V gene is TRBV6-1, the J gene TRBJ2-3, with TRBD2 as a possible D gene (6 bases). The starting material was PBMCs, obtained before or after stereotactic body radiation therapy (not recorded which). The CDR3 DNA reads TGTGCCAGCAGTGAAGGGCTGGGGCTAGCGCCTGATACGCAGTATTTT. Its protein product is CASSEGLGLAPDTQYF.